This is a list of T cell receptor beta chains from one sample in a study of blood T cell repertoires in COVID-19. The protocol was immunoSEQ multiplex PCR, while the TCRdb copy is restricted to in-frame clones and leaves out a portion. The sample contains roughly 50,000 clones, approximately 91% of which appear only once. Sequencing was carried out using peripheral blood. All receptors derive from a man between 50 and 59 years old with active COVID-19. CDR3s include the opening cysteine and the closing phenylalanine or tryptophan. Fields, in order: D gene, V gene, J gene, clone size, CDR3 DNA, CDR3 protein. D genes are given only for firm matches. Not all rows give a size; the values are once, few, many and, for expanded clones, a class.

>TRBD1|TRBV5-4|TRBJ2-2|NA
TGTGCCAGCAGCCATAACAGGGGTGGGACCGGGGAGCTGTTTTTT
CASSHNRGGTGELFF
>NA|TRBV5-1|TRBJ2-7|NA
TGCGCCAGCAGCTTACACGCCTACGAGCAGTACTTC
CASSLHAYEQYF
>TRBD1|TRBV28|TRBJ1-1|NA
TGTGCCAGCAGTTTGACTTGGACAGGCGAAGCTTTCTTT
CASSLTWTGEAFF
>NA|TRBV4-2|TRBJ2-2|NA
TGTGCCAGCAGCCAAGGCGTTGGAATCCGGGAACTTGCGAACACCGGGGAGCTGTTTTTT
CASSQGVGIRELANTGELFF
>TRBD2|TRBV18|TRBJ2-5|NA
TGTGCCAGCTCACCACTTTTAGGACTAGCTGATCAAGAGACCCAGTACTTC
CASSPLLGLADQETQYF
>NA|TRBV10-1|TRBJ2-5|NA
TGCGCCAGCAGTGAAAGGGCGGCGGGGATGGAGACCCAGTACTTC
CASSERAAGMETQYF
>TRBD2|TRBV7-9|TRBJ2-7|NA
TGTGCCAGCAGCTCACGCGGGGGGGGCTACGAGCAGTACTTC
CASSSRGGGYEQYF
>TRBD1|TRBV6-4|TRBJ2-2|NA
TGTGCCAGCAGTACTACAGGGGGAGGAACCGGGGAGCTGTTTTTT
CASSTTGGGTGELFF
>TRBD2|TRBV5-1|TRBJ2-5|NA
TGCGCCAGCAGCAGGGGACTAGCGGGGGGCCTGGAGACCCAGTACTTC
CASSRGLAGGLETQYF
>NA|TRBV25-1|TRBJ2-3|NA
TGTGCCACCTCGGGGCGCGGGAAAACTTCAGATACGCAGTATTTT
CATSGRGKTSDTQYF
>NA|TRBV14|TRBJ2-3|NA
TGTGCCAGCAGCCAATCTAACCTCGGGGGCACAGATACGCAGTATTTT
CASSQSNLGGTDTQYF
>TRBD2|TRBV5-1|TRBJ2-1|NA
TGCGCCAGCAGCTCCCGACCGACTAGCGGGGCCTACAATGAGCAGTTCTTC
CASSSRPTSGAYNEQFF
>NA|TRBV10-2|TRBJ2-1|NA
TGCGCCAGCCAGGGCAATGAGCAGTTCTTC
CASQGNEQFF
>NA|TRBV28|TRBJ2-7|NA
TGTGCCAGCAGCCTAGGGGGAGCCGAGCAGTACTTC
CASSLGGAEQYF
>NA|TRBV5-6|TRBJ2-7|NA
TGTGCCAGCAGCTTGGTTGGCGGGTCGACCTACGAGCAGTACTTC
CASSLVGGSTYEQYF
>NA|TRBV3-1/TRBV3-2|TRBJ1-1|few
TGTGCCAGCAGCCCCGTGGGGGGGGTGAACACTGAAGCTTTCTTT
CASSPVGGVNTEAFF
>NA|TRBV6-1|TRBJ1-1|NA
TGTGCCAGCAGTGAAGGGACTCTGGAAGCTTTCTTT
CASSEGTLEAFF
>TRBD1|TRBV3-1/TRBV3-2|TRBJ2-7|NA
TGTGCCAGCAGCCAAGGCCCTGGTAAACAGGGGGCAGACGAGCAGTACTTC
CASSQGPGKQGADEQYF
>NA|TRBV7-9|TRBJ2-1|NA
TGTGCCAGCAGCTTAGAGGGGACACCGGAGAATGAGCAGTTCTTC
CASSLEGTPENEQFF
>TRBD2|TRBV5-1|TRBJ2-7|NA
TGCGCCAGCAGCCCTACTAGCGGGAGTTACGAGCAGTACTTC
CASSPTSGSYEQYF
>TRBD2|TRBV11-2|TRBJ2-3|NA
TGTGCCAGCAGCTTGGGGACTAGCGGGGGTTTAGATACGCAGTATTTT
CASSLGTSGGLDTQYF
>TRBD1|TRBV5-1|TRBJ2-4|NA
TGCGCCAGCAGCACAGGGACAGGTGGGAACATTCAGTACTTC
CASSTGTGGNIQYF
>NA|TRBV2|TRBJ2-1|NA
TGTGCCAGCAGTCAGGACAGAGCATACAATGAGCAGTTCTTC
CASSQDRAYNEQFF
>NA|TRBV15|TRBJ1-1|NA
TGTGCCACCAGCCCCCGGACAAGCACCGATCCAATGAACACTGAAGCTTTCTTT
CATSPRTSTDPMNTEAFF
>NA|TRBV3-1/TRBV3-2|TRBJ2-2|NA
TGTGCCAGCAGCCTAAAGAATAGTTATACCGGGGAGCTGTTTTTT
CASSLKNSYTGELFF
>TRBD1|TRBV19|TRBJ2-1|NA
TGTGCCAGTAGTATCCCCGGACAGGGCCGAAATGAGCAGTTCTTC
CASSIPGQGRNEQFF
>TRBD1|TRBV19|TRBJ1-4|NA
TGTGCCAGTAGTGAAAGGACAGGGGGCGATGAAAAACTGTTTTTT
CASSERTGGDEKLFF
>TRBD1|TRBV5-8|TRBJ2-7|NA
TGTGCCAGCAGCATCACCGGGACAGGGGTTAGCGAGCAGTACTTC
CASSITGTGVSEQYF
>TRBD1|TRBV19|TRBJ2-3|once
TGTGCCACCAGGGACAGGGGGCGGGCAGATACGCAGTATTTT
CATRDRGRADTQYF
>NA|TRBV4-1|TRBJ1-1|NA
TGCGCCAGCAGCCAATCAAGTAGCCGGGGGGACACTGAAGCTTTCTTT
CASSQSSSRGDTEAFF
>NA|TRBV7-2|TRBJ2-7|NA
TGTGCCAGCACCCCGGGAGACAGAAAATACGAGCAGTACTTC
CASTPGDRKYEQYF
>TRBD2|TRBV5-8|TRBJ2-1|NA
TGTGCCAGCAGCCCCGGGACTAGCTTTCAGATGAATGAGCAGTTCTTC
CASSPGTSFQMNEQFF
>TRBD1|TRBV10-3|TRBJ2-7|NA
TGTGCCATCAGTGGGACAGGACAGGGGCACGAGCAGTACTTC
CAISGTGQGHEQYF
>TRBD1|TRBV18|TRBJ2-3|NA
TGTGCCAGCTCCCCCCGGGACAGGGGGCGCGGTGATACGCAGTATTTT
CASSPRDRGRGDTQYF
>NA|TRBV7-8|TRBJ2-3|NA
TGTGCCAGCACCTTAACCGGGGGTCGGGACACAGATACGCAGTATTTT
CASTLTGGRDTDTQYF
>NA|TRBV18|TRBJ2-1|NA
TGTGCCAGCTCACCACCGGTGGCGGCGGGATGGGGGAATGAGCAGTTCTTC
CASSPPVAAGWGNEQFF
>NA|TRBV24-1|TRBJ2-3|NA
TGTGCCACCACCCCGACGGGTTCCACAGATACGCAGTATTTT
CATTPTGSTDTQYF
>TRBD1|TRBV5-6|TRBJ1-2|NA
TGTGCCAGCAGCCGGGACAGGCAAAACTATGGCTACACCTTC
CASSRDRQNYGYTF
>NA|TRBV5-1|TRBJ2-5|NA
TGCGCCAGCAGCTTGTCAGAAGAGACCCAGTACTTC
CASSLSEETQYF
>TRBD1|TRBV28|TRBJ1-5|NA
TGTGCCAGCAGTCCGGACAGGGGCAATCAGCCCCAGCATTTT
CASSPDRGNQPQHF
>NA|TRBV2|TRBJ2-7|NA
TGTGCCATCAGATCGATAGTGGGGACAATCCACGAGCAGTACTTC
CAIRSIVGTIHEQYF
>TRBD1|TRBV27|TRBJ2-3|NA
TGTGCCACCTCGAACGGGGACAGGGGCTCAGATACGCAGTATTTT
CATSNGDRGSDTQYF
>NA|TRBV27|TRBJ2-5|NA
TGTGCCAGCAGGGTACTAGGAAGGGAAGAGACCCAGTACTTC
CASRVLGREETQYF